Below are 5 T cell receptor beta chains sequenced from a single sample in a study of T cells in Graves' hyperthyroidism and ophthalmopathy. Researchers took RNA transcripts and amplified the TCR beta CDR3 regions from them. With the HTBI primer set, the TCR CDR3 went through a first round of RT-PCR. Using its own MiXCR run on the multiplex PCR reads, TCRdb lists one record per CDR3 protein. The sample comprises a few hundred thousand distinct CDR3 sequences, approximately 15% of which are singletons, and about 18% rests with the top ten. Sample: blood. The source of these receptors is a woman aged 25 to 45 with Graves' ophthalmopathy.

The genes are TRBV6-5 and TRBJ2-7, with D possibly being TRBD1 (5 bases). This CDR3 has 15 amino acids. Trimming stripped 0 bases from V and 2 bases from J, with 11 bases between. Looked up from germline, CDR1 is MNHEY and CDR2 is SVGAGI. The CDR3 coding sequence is TGTGCCAGCAGTTACTCGAATAGGGGTGCCTACGAGCAGTACTTC. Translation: CASSYSNRGAYEQYF.

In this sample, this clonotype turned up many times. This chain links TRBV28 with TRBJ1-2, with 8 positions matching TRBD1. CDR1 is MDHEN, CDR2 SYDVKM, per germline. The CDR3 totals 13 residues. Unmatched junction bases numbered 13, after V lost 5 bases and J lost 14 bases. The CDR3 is CASSIGQGHLGTF. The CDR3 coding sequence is TGTGCCAGCAGTATAGGACAGGGACACTTGGGAACCTTC.

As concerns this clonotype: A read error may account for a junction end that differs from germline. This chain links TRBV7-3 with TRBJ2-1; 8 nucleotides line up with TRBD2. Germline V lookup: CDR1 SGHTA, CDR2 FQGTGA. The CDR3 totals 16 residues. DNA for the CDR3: TGCGCCAGCAGCCAACCGCTAGCGGGCACCTACAATGAGCAGTTCTTC. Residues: CASSQPLAGTYNEQFF. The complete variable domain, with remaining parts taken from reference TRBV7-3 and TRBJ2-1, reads GAGVSQTPSNKVTEKGKYVELRCDPISGHTALYWYRQSLGQGPEFLIYFQGTGAADDSGLPNDRFFAVRPEGSVSTLKIQRTERGDSAVYLCASSQPLAGTYNEQFFGPGTRLTVL.

The CDR3 bases are TGTGCCAGCAGCCGACTAGCGGGGGGTCGGGTCCAAGAGACCCAGTACTTC. Its translation: CASSRLAGGRVQETQYF. The J gene is TRBJ2-5, the V gene TRBV3-1; 13 nucleotides line up with TRBD2. The germline V gene encodes CDR1 LGHDT and CDR2 YNNKEL (reference sequence). CDR3 length: 17 residues. The ends lost 4 bases at V and 1 base at J; junction bases unmatched: 6.

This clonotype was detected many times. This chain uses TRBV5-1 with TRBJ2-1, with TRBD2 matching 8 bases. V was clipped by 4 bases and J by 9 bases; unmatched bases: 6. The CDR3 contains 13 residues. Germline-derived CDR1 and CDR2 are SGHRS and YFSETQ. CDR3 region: CASSTSGGGEQFF. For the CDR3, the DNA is TGCGCCAGCAGCACAAGCGGGGGTGGTGAGCAGTTCTTC.